This entry lists 19 T cell receptor beta chains sequenced from one sample in a study of response to subunit inactivated influenza vaccine. Via MiXCR, TCRdb re-called the RT-PCR reads, giving one row per CDR3 protein. The sample yields some 640,000 distinct CDR3 sequences, roughly 13% seen once. The source was PBMCs from blood, collected about 14 days before vaccination. Receptors were obtained from a middle-aged man who received an inactivated influenza vaccine.

The V gene is TRBV28, the J gene TRBJ2-1, with 7 bases lining up with TRBD1. Trimming removed 3 bases from V and 2 bases from J; junction bases left unmatched: 4. The germline V gene has CDR1 MDHEN and CDR2 SYDVKM. This CDR3 contains 15 residues. The CDR3 DNA reads TGTGCCAGCAGTTTTTGGACAGGCCCCTACAATGAGCAGTTCTTC. This codes for CASSFWTGPYNEQFF.

The table lists this clonotype with many counts. The chain carries TRBV29-1 and TRBJ2-3; no reliable D call. Trimming removed 7 bases at V and 1 base at J, with 18 bases between. CDR1 SQVTM and CDR2 ANQGSEA come from the germline V gene. The CDR3 sequence is 15 residues long. CDR3 in DNA: TGCAGCGGGCAGGTCTATTTTCGCGGCACAGATACGCAGTATTTT. Translating it yields CSGQVYFRGTDTQYF.

The chain is built from TRBV20-1 and TRBJ2-1, with 8 bases matching TRBD2. This CDR3 contains 14 residues. Unmatched junction bases numbered 8, after V lost 3 bases and J lost 7 bases. Per the germline V gene, CDR1 is DFQATT and CDR2 is SNEGSKA (reference sequence). CDR3 protein: CSASKAGAHNEQFF. CDR3 nucleotides: TGCAGTGCTAGTAAAGCGGGGGCACATAATGAGCAGTTCTTC.

V and J are TRBV29-1 and TRBJ2-7, with D hard to call. The germline V and J ends were trimmed by 7 bases and 2 bases, with 12 bases remaining between them. CDR3 size: 12 residues. Per the germline V gene, CDR1 is SQVTM and CDR2 is ANQGSEA. CDR3 residues: CSAAVGPYEQYF. Written as DNA, the CDR3 is TGCAGCGCGGCGGTCGGCCCCTACGAGCAGTACTTC.

This clonotype has just a few counts. The chain combines TRBV28 with TRBJ2-3; D could derive from TRBD1 or TRBD2 (5 bases each). Germline V gives CDR1 MDHEN, CDR2 SYDVKM. V was clipped by 6 bases and J by 2 bases, with 15 bases between them. CDR3 length: 15 amino acids. This CDR3 is CASREMGESTDTQYF. In nucleotides, the CDR3 is TGTGCCAGCAGGGAGATGGGGGAATCCACAGATACGCAGTATTTT.

V and J are TRBV5-1 and TRBJ2-3, with no clear D. The CDR3 totals 14 residues. Trimming pared 0 bases from V and 5 bases from J, leaving 10 bases between. The germline gives CDR1 SGHRS, CDR2 YFSETQ. The CDR3 DNA is TGCGCCAGCAGCTTGGACGGGTTGCGAGATACGCAGTATTTT. This codes for CASSLDGLRDTQYF. Together with reference TRBV5-1 and TRBJ2-3, the CDR3 gives the full variable domain: KAGVTQTPRYLIKTRGQQVTLSCSPISGHRSVSWYQQTPGQGLQFLFEYFSETQRNKGNFPGRFSGRQFSNSRSEMNVSTLELGDSALYLCASSLDGLRDTQYFGPGTRLTVL.

This clonotype has just a few counts. The V gene is TRBV10-2, the J gene TRBJ1-1; 8 bases line up with TRBD1. The V segment lost 4 bases and the J segment 10 bases; nucleotides outside the gene matches: 5. Germline-derived CDR1 and CDR2 are WSHSY and SAAADI. The CDR3 covers 12 residues. For the CDR3, the DNA is TGCGCCAGCAGTGGACAGGGGCGTACAGCTTTCTTT. This codes for CASSGQGRTAFF.

V and J are TRBV7-2 and TRBJ2-7; 11 nucleotides agree with TRBD2. The V gene end was trimmed by 1 base and the J gene end by 3 bases; junction bases not matched to a gene: 5. The CDR3 has 16 amino acids. CDR1 SGHTA and CDR2 FQGNSA come from the germline V gene. CDR3 sequence reads: CASSLEPLAGGYEQYF. CDR3 in DNA: TGTGCCAGCAGCTTAGAACCCCTAGCGGGGGGCTACGAGCAGTACTTC.

This clonotype showed up just a few times. The gene calls are TRBV28 and TRBJ1-1; TRBD1 might be the D (6 bases). The CDR3 length is 15 residues. The V gene's germline CDR1 is MDHEN and CDR2 SYDVKM. The V end lost 5 bases, the J end lost 5 bases, and 18 bases lay between the germline ends. This chain's CDR3 is CASSTVGGAETEAFF. The CDR3 DNA sequence: TGTGCCAGCAGTACCGTGGGGGGCGCGGAGACTGAAGCTTTCTTT.

Only a few counts were recorded for this clonotype. The genes are TRBV9 and TRBJ1-2; tentatively, D is TRBD1 (5 bases). Trimming took 3 bases from V and 6 from J, leaving 15 bases between them. CDR1 and CDR2 from the germline V gene are SGDLS and YYNGEE. The CDR3 is 14 residues long. This chain's CDR3 is CASSAGTLLHGYTF. The CDR3 DNA follows: TGTGCCAGCAGCGCGGGGACTTTACTCCATGGCTACACCTTC.

The J gene is TRBJ1-2, the V gene TRBV12-3 or TRBV12-4; D is perhaps TRBD1 (6 bases). This CDR3 comprises 14 residues. The germline V and J ends were trimmed by 6 bases and 5 bases, with 16 bases remaining between them. CDR3 loop: CASRPGAPGYGYTF. Here the CDR3 DNA reads TGTGCCAGCAGGCCAGGGGCACCGGGTTATGGCTACACCTTC.

V gene TRBV28 combines with J gene TRBJ2-5, with 9 bases aligning to TRBD2. J gave up 3 bases and V 10 bases, and 12 bases lay outside the gene matches. The CDR3 totals 15 residues. CDR1 and CDR2 from the germline V gene are MDHEN and SYDVKM. This CDR3 is CAIQLPTSGKETQYF. Written as DNA, the CDR3 is TGTGCCATCCAGTTACCGACTAGCGGCAAAGAGACCCAGTACTTC.

This chain connects TRBV10-3 to TRBJ1-5, with D unclear. The ends were cut back, 4 bases at V and 1 base at J, with 8 bases in the middle. The CDR3 consists of 14 residues. CDR1 is ENHRY and CDR2 is SYGVKD in the germline V gene. CDR3 sequence reads: CAISGVGSNQPQHF. CDR3 DNA sequence: TGTGCCATCAGTGGGGTTGGCAGCAATCAGCCCCAGCATTTT.

The chain employs TRBV20-1 and TRBJ2-7; no definite D call. The germline gives CDR1 DFQATT, CDR2 SNEGSKA (reference sequence). CDR3 length equals 14 residues. Trimming shortened V by 0 bases and J by 2 bases, and 11 bases separated the two germline ends. The DNA of the CDR3 is TGCAGTGCTAGAGATATGGGCAGAGCCTACGAGCAGTACTTC. Translated, it gives CSARDMGRAYEQYF.

The chain employs TRBV18 and TRBJ2-1, with 10 bases fitting TRBD2. Germline CDR1 reads KGHSH; CDR2 reads LQKENI. This CDR3 region has 16 residues. The V segment lost 0 bases and the J segment 5 bases; nucleotides outside the gene matches: 4. In DNA, the CDR3 is TGTGCCAGCTCACCACCGATAGGACTAGCGGACAATGAGCAGTTCTTC. Translating it yields CASSPPIGLADNEQFF.

The rearrangement links TRBV20-1 to TRBJ1-1, with 7 bases identical to TRBD1. CDR1 and CDR2 from the germline V gene are DFQATT and SNEGSKA (reference sequence). V trimming: 5 bases; J trimming: 0 bases; junction bases outside the gene matches: 3. The CDR3 covers 13 residues. CDR3 in amino acids: CSALDRLNTEAFF. In DNA form, the CDR3 reads TGCAGTGCTCTGGACAGGTTGAACACTGAAGCTTTCTTT.

V and J are TRBV6-5 and TRBJ1-4; 10 nucleotides line up with TRBD1. The CDR3 is 17 amino acids. The J segment lost 8 bases and the V segment lost 0 bases, leaving 9 bases of the junction unmatched. CDR1 is MNHEY, CDR2 SVGAGI, per germline. In nucleotides, the CDR3 is TGTGCCAGCAGTTACTCGACTAGGACAGGGGGTCGAGAAAAACTGTTTTTT. This encodes CASSYSTRTGGREKLFF.

This clonotype was seen repeatedly, ten times or more. The chain recombines TRBV7-8 with TRBJ2-7; D call uncertain. Germline V gene data show CDR1 as SGHVS and CDR2 as FQNEAQ. The ends were cut back, 1 base at V and 6 bases at J, with 7 bases in the middle. The CDR3 covers 12 residues. CDR3 sequence (DNA): TGTGCCAGCAGCTTAGGGCATAGCGAGCAGTACTTC. Amino acids: CASSLGHSEQYF.

In this sample, this clonotype turned up a few times. In DNA, the CDR3 is TGTGCCAGCAGTCCCGGGACAGGGACCCGTGAAAAACTGTTTTTT. Residues: CASSPGTGTREKLFF. The gene calls are TRBV27 and TRBJ1-4; 9 bases are shared with TRBD1. CDR3 size: 15 residues. V lost 5 bases, J lost 7 bases, and 8 bases stayed unmatched. CDR1 is MNHEY and CDR2 is SMNVEV in the germline V gene (reference sequence). The whole variable domain, filled in from reference TRBV27 and TRBJ1-4, reads EAQVTQNPRYLITVTGKKLTVTCSQNMNHEYMSWYRQDPGLGLRQIYYSMNVEVTDKGDVPEGYKVSRKEKRNFPLILESPSPNQTSLYFCASSPGTGTREKLFFGSGTQLSVL.